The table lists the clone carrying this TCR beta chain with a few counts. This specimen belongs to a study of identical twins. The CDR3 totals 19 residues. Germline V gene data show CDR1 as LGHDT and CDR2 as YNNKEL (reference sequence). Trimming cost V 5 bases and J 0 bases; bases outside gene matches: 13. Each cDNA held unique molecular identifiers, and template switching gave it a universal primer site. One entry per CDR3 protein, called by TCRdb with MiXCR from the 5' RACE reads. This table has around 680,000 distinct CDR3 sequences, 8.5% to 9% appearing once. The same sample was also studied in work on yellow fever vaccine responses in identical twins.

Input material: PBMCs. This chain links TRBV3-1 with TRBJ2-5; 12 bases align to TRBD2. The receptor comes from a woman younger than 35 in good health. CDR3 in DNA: TGTGCCAGCAGCGCAAGAGGAGATTGGACTAGCGGGGACCAAGAGACCCAGTACTTC. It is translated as CASSARGDWTSGDQETQYF.